A single sample gave rise to the 19 T cell receptor beta chains below, sequenced in a study of T cells in tuberculosis. Cells were sorted from thawed PBMC rested overnight and stained with GMM-loaded CD1B tetramer, viability dye and anti-CD3. The CD1B tetramers carried C32 glucose monomycolate purified from Rhodococcus equi. Here immunoSEQ multiplex PCR was the method, and the copy in TCRdb shows in-frame clones only, minus some. The repertoire has 60,000 or so clones, 65% to 90% of them found once; the top ten carry around 13%. Source material: CD1b-GMM tetramer-negative cells sorted from PBMCs. The receptors were sampled from an adult woman with latent tuberculosis.

The rearrangement links TRBV2 to TRBJ2-5, with TRBD2 as a possible D gene (6 bases). Germline assignment: CDR1 SNHLY and CDR2 FYNNEI. V lost 4 bases and J lost 7, with 13 bases in between. This CDR3 is 13 amino acids long. The CDR3 sequence: CASSAGGAWTQYF. For the CDR3, the DNA is TGTGCCAGCAGTGCCGGAGGGGCATGGACCCAGTACTTC.

The rearrangement uses TRBV6-6 and TRBJ1-5; maybe TRBD1 (6 bases). The V end was cut by 2 bases, the J end by 0 bases, with 11 bases between. Germline V CDR1 and CDR2: MNHNY, SVGAGI (reference sequence). This CDR3 contains 16 residues. CDR3 sequence: CASSYATGSSNQPQHF. The CDR3 region has the DNA TGTGCCAGCAGTTACGCCACAGGGAGTAGCAATCAGCCCCAGCATTTT.

V is TRBV5-1 and J is TRBJ1-5, with D perhaps matching TRBD1 (5 bases). The CDR3 length is 14 residues. Germline assignment: CDR1 SGHRS and CDR2 YFSETQ. Trimming removed 0 bases from V and 1 base from J, with 5 bases in between. This CDR3 is CASSLEGSNQPQHF. DNA of the CDR3: TGCGCCAGCAGCTTGGAGGGGAGCAATCAGCCCCAGCATTTT.

The rearrangement uses TRBV5-1 and TRBJ2-7; TRBD1 might be the D (5 bases). V lost 3 bases and J lost 6, with 19 bases in between. The V gene's germline CDR1 is SGHRS and CDR2 YFSETQ. The CDR3 extends over 15 amino acids. As DNA, the CDR3 is TGCGCCAGCAGCTCGATGGACAAAGATTGGTCCGAGCAGTACTTC. Protein product: CASSSMDKDWSEQYF.

This chain joins TRBV5-8 and TRBJ2-7, with D hard to call. Per germline, CDR1 SGHTS and CDR2 YDEGEE. V was cut by 6 bases and J by 2 bases, with 15 bases left in between. The CDR3 runs to 14 residues. As DNA, the CDR3 is TGTGCCAGCAAAGACGGGTTCACCCCCTACGAGCAGTACTTC. The encoded protein is CASKDGFTPYEQYF.

The J gene is TRBJ2-2, the V gene TRBV11-2; D is perhaps TRBD1 (7 bases). Germline loops: CDR1 SGHAT, CDR2 FQNNGV. V dropped 5 bases and J dropped 2 bases, with 12 bases sitting between them. The CDR3 sequence is 15 residues long. The CDR3 loop is CASSRGTDNTGELFF. CDR3 sequence (DNA): TGTGCCAGCAGCCGCGGGACAGACAACACCGGGGAGCTGTTTTTT.

This sequence joins TRBV4-1 and TRBJ2-5; TRBD2 matches 12 bases. V shed 4 bases and J 3 bases; nucleotides not matched to a gene: 0. CDR1 is MGHRA and CDR2 is YSYEKL in the germline V gene. The CDR3 extends over 14 amino acids. The CDR3 here is CASSRLAGEETQYF. CDR3 nucleotides: TGCGCCAGCAGCCGACTAGCGGGGGAAGAGACCCAGTACTTC.

The DNA for the CDR3 is TGTGCCAGCAGCTCAGGGGGCGGAAACATTCAGTACTTC. Encoded protein: CASSSGGGNIQYF. The chain joins TRBV5-6 to TRBJ2-4, with 8 nucleotides matching TRBD1. CDR3 length: 13 residues. Germline loops: CDR1 SGHDT, CDR2 YYEEEE. The ends lost 3 bases at V and 6 bases at J; junction bases unmatched: 2.

The CDR3 DNA follows: TGTGCCAGTAGTACGACAGGGATAAACACCGGGGAGCTGTTTTTT. Translated, it gives CASSTTGINTGELFF. V gene TRBV19 combines with J gene TRBJ2-2, with TRBD1 matching 7 bases. V trimming: 4 bases; J trimming: 2 bases; junction bases outside the gene matches: 4. Germline lookup yields CDR1 LNHDA and CDR2 SQIVND (reference sequence). This CDR3 has 15 amino acids.

The V and J genes are TRBV4-1 and TRBJ1-6, with 10 positions matching TRBD1. The CDR3 is 22 residues long. Germline V lookup: CDR1 MGHRA, CDR2 YSYEKL. The V and J ends lost 0 bases and 5 bases, in that order; junction bases with no gene match: 19. The CDR3 reads CASSQDQSRDRGGNSDNSPLHF. CDR3 nucleotides: TGCGCCAGCAGCCAAGATCAGTCCCGGGACAGGGGAGGGAATAGCGATAATTCACCCCTCCACTTT.

The chain recombines TRBV28 with TRBJ2-7; possible D gene TRBD1, 6 bases. Germline lookup yields CDR1 MDHEN and CDR2 SYDVKM. The V end was cut by 3 bases, the J end by 3 bases, with 18 bases between. The CDR3 totals 16 residues. The CDR3 nucleotides are TGTGCCAGCAGTTTTTCACCCCTGACGACAGGCTACGAGCAGTACTTC. Translation gives CASSFSPLTTGYEQYF.

V is TRBV5-4 and J is TRBJ2-6, with D tentatively TRBD1 (6 bases). Germline CDR1 reads SGHNT; CDR2 reads YYREEE (reference sequence). This CDR3 is built from 15 residues. Trimming cost V 3 bases and J 2 bases, with 9 bases left between them. The CDR3 DNA reads as TGTGCCAGCAGCTCGGGACAACCTGGGGCCAACGTCCTGACTTTC. It translates to CASSSGQPGANVLTF.

The chain recombines TRBV6-5 with TRBJ1-5; D may be TRBD1 (6 bases). There are 12 residues in the CDR3. Per the germline V gene, CDR1 is MNHEY and CDR2 is SVGAGI. V was pared by 6 bases and J by 4 bases, with 7 bases between. The CDR3 DNA reads TGTGCCAGCAGACAGGGAAATCAGCCCCAGCATTTT. Its translation: CASRQGNQPQHF.

This clone was counted a single time. The rearrangement links TRBV4-3 to TRBJ1-4; 10 bases match TRBD1. V shed 4 bases, J shed 5 bases, and the junction held 10 bases outside the gene matches. This CDR3 contains 17 residues. Germline CDR1 is LGHNA and CDR2 is YSLEER. This chain's CDR3 is CASSRGIQTGGNEKLFF. The CDR3 DNA reads as TGCGCCAGCAGCCGAGGGATCCAGACAGGGGGCAATGAAAAACTGTTTTTT.

This sequence joins TRBV7-3 and TRBJ2-2; no definite D call. V lost 5 bases and J 7 bases, leaving 17 bases between the germline ends. This CDR3 is built from 15 residues. CDR1 and CDR2 (germline): SGHTA, FQGTGA. The CDR3 reads CASSPDRSGFGELFF. The DNA for the CDR3 is TGTGCCAGCAGCCCCGACCGATCAGGATTCGGGGAGCTGTTTTTT.

This clone showed up just once. The V gene is TRBV2, the J gene TRBJ1-3; 8 bases are shared with TRBD1. The CDR3 is made up of 14 amino acids. Germline V gene sequence: CDR1 SNHLY, CDR2 FYNNEI. V lost 5 bases to trimming and J lost 2 bases; unmatched junction nucleotides: 2. The DNA of the CDR3 is TGTGCCAGCAGTTTACAGGGGGCTGGAAACACCATATATTTT. Its translation: CASSLQGAGNTIYF. The variable domain in full, completed from reference TRBV2 and TRBJ1-3, reads EPEVTQTPSHQVTQMGQEVILRCVPISNHLYFYWYRQILGQKVEFLVSFYNNEISEKSEIFDDQFSVERPDGSNFTLKIRSTKLEDSAMYFCASSLQGAGNTIYFGEGSWLTVV.

This rearrangement joins TRBV9 to TRBJ2-3; 11 bases are a match to TRBD2. Trimming removed 0 bases from V and 0 bases from J; junction bases left unmatched: 15. CDR1 is SGDLS and CDR2 is YYNGEE in the germline V gene. CDR3 length equals 21 residues. Written as DNA, the CDR3 is TGTGCCAGCAGCGTAGACCAGCTAGCGGGAGGACCTGTAACGAGCACAGATACGCAGTATTTT. Protein sequence: CASSVDQLAGGPVTSTDTQYF.

The chain uses TRBV6-1 and TRBJ1-3, with TRBD1 as a possible D gene (5 bases). CDR1 is MNHNS, CDR2 SASEGT, per germline. CDR3 size: 15 residues. With 2 bases removed from V and 5 bases from J, the gap between germline ends came to 13 bases. The DNA of the CDR3 is TGTGCCAGCAGTGAATATATGGGGGGAAGAAACACCATATATTTT. Amino acids: CASSEYMGGRNTIYF.

The chain has TRBV7-9 and TRBJ1-4; unclear D gene. This CDR3 has 13 residues. Trimming removed 5 bases at V and 1 base at J, with 5 bases between. Germline CDR1 is SEHNR and CDR2 is FQNEAQ (reference sequence). This chain's CDR3 is CASSTGTNEKLFF. The CDR3 DNA reads TGTGCCAGCAGCACCGGAACTAATGAAAAACTGTTTTTT.